The clone carrying this T cell receptor beta chain has a single count. This sample stems from a study of blood T cell repertoires in COVID-19. Study overall: Specimens from acute and convalescent COVID-19 originated in the United States, Italy and Spain. T cells, B-cell-depleted T cells, or PBMCs supplied cDNA or gDNA.

Per the study methods: Quantification of nucleated cells was approximated via reference gene primer amplification. Measured with immunoSEQ multiplex PCR; TCRdb has only the in-frame clones, and not every one. The V and J calls and clone size come from that table; D and trimming were worked out from the DNA. The top ten clones hold approximately 12% of a sample with some 280,000 clones, approximately 91% of them seen once. The receptor was isolated from a woman aged 60 to 75 with acute or convalescent COVID-19. Sequencing input: peripheral blood.

The CDR3 sequence is CASPTSGTGVFGRGSPLHF. The CDR3 region has the DNA TGTGCCAGCCCGACTTCCGGGACAGGGGTTTTCGGAAGGGGTTCACCCCTCCACTTT. The chain joins TRBV27 to TRBJ1-6; 10 bases are a match to TRBD1. The CDR3 contains 19 residues. V shed 8 bases and J 9 bases; nucleotides not matched to a gene: 22. Per germline, CDR1 MNHEY and CDR2 SMNVEV (reference sequence).